The rows below give T cell receptor beta chains drawn from one sample of a study of T cells after yellow fever vaccination. TCRdb reanalysed the 5' RACE reads using MiXCR and keeps one entry per CDR3 protein. This table has more than 350,000 distinct CDR3 sequences, more than 9% appearing once. Source: PBMCs, taken on the day of the first yellow fever vaccination. These receptors were obtained from a man aged 18 to 35 who received the YFV17D yellow fever vaccine. Both conserved end residues are part of each CDR3. The order of the fields is V gene, J gene, clone size, D gene, CDR3 protein, CDR3 DNA. A D gene is named only where the DNA matches it firmly. Where a row states a size, it is once, few, many or the class of an expanded clone; other rows omit it.

TRBV7-9,TRBJ1-5,NA,NA,CASSLGWGAQPQHF,TGTGCCAGCAGCTTAGGTTGGGGGGCACAGCCCCAGCATTTT
TRBV19,TRBJ2-1,few,NA,CASSIFAGDNNEQFF,TGTGCCAGTAGTATTTTTGCAGGGGATAACAATGAGCAGTTCTTC
TRBV7-2,TRBJ1-5,few,NA,CASSPGHLSNQPQHF,TGTGCCAGCAGCCCAGGGCATCTCAGCAATCAGCCCCAGCATTTT
TRBV11-2,TRBJ2-3,NA,NA,CASSSWAGGTDTQYF,TGTGCCAGCAGCTCCTGGGCCGGGGGCACAGATACGCAGTATTTT
TRBV7-8,TRBJ2-2,NA,NA,CASSFSGANTGELFF,TGTGCCAGCAGCTTTTCCGGGGCGAACACCGGGGAGCTGTTTTTT
TRBV25-1,TRBJ1-4,few,NA,CASAERGNNEKLFF,TGTGCCAGCGCTGAGAGGGGGAATAATGAAAAACTGTTTTTT
TRBV4-3,TRBJ2-2,few,NA,CASSQGGQAWNSGELFF,TGCGCCAGCAGCCAAGGGGGCCAAGCGTGGAACAGCGGGGAGCTGTTTTTT
TRBV3-1,TRBJ2-3,NA,NA,CASIRSGGDTQYF,TGTGCCAGCATTCGAAGCGGAGGGGATACGCAGTATTTT
TRBV6-1,TRBJ2-5,NA,NA,CATHEGGAGKETQYF,TGTGCCACCCACGAGGGGGGGGCTGGGAAAGAGACCCAGTACTTC
TRBV6-5,TRBJ2-3,few,NA,CASSYSITGRLDTQYF,TGTGCCAGCAGTTACTCGATAACAGGGAGGCTGGATACGCAGTATTTT
TRBV10-3,TRBJ2-7,NA,NA,CAISETHPWEGVGEQYF,TGTGCCATCAGTGAGACGCACCCATGGGAAGGGGTCGGCGAGCAGTACTTC
TRBV20-1,TRBJ1-3,NA,NA,CSASPQNPTRNTIYF,TGCAGTGCTAGCCCCCAGAATCCTACAAGAAACACCATATATTTT
TRBV20-1,TRBJ2-2,few,NA,CSARETGELFF,TGCAGTGCTAGGGAAACCGGGGAGCTGTTTTTT
TRBV6-4,TRBJ2-2,many,TRBD2,CASSSGDTGELFF,TGTGCCAGCAGTAGCGGGGACACCGGGGAGCTGTTTTTT
TRBV19,TRBJ1-2,few,TRBD1,CASSAAPRDRVGYGYTF,TGTGCCAGTAGTGCAGCACCCCGGGACAGGGTCGGCTATGGCTACACCTTC
TRBV6-5,TRBJ1-2,few,TRBD1,CASSYARTGYGYTF,TGTGCCAGCAGTTACGCGAGGACAGGCTATGGCTACACCTTC
TRBV27,TRBJ2-5,many,NA,CASSLHFPGFQETQYF,TGTGCCAGCAGTTTACACTTCCCAGGGTTCCAAGAGACCCAGTACTTC
TRBV4-1,TRBJ2-4,NA,TRBD2,CASSQGIQRGLAKNIQYF,TGCGCCAGCAGCCAAGGAATTCAGCGGGGGCTAGCCAAAAACATTCAGTACTTC
TRBV30,TRBJ2-1,many,NA,CAWEQVSGNEQFF,TGTGCCTGGGAACAGGTCTCAGGGAATGAGCAGTTCTTC
TRBV12-3/TRBV12-4,TRBJ2-7,few,NA,CASRQARYPNSYEQYF,TGTGCCAGCAGGCAGGCCCGATACCCCAATTCCTACGAGCAGTACTTC
TRBV5-4,TRBJ2-5,NA,TRBD1,CASTLGTGETQYF,TGTGCCAGCACACTGGGGACAGGAGAGACCCAGTACTTC
TRBV12-3/TRBV12-4,TRBJ1-5,NA,NA,CASSWAQNQPQHF,TGTGCCAGCAGTTGGGCTCAAAATCAGCCCCAGCATTTT
TRBV29-1,TRBJ2-7,NA,NA,CSVEDPAGAEQYF,TGCAGCGTTGAAGACCCCGCAGGGGCCGAGCAGTACTTC
TRBV7-2,TRBJ1-1,few,NA,CASSRSGEAFF,TGTGCCAGCAGCCGGTCGGGGGAAGCTTTCTTT
TRBV4-1,TRBJ1-1,NA,NA,CASSQDMGTTEAFF,TGCGCCAGCAGCCAAGATATGGGAACCACTGAAGCTTTCTTT
TRBV10-3,TRBJ2-5,few,NA,CAISETRGDQETQYF,TGTGCCATCAGTGAAACGAGAGGCGACCAAGAGACCCAGTACTTC
TRBV15,TRBJ1-6,few,NA,CATSRGGGLNSPLHF,TGTGCCACCAGCAGAGGAGGGGGGCTCAATTCACCCCTCCACTTT
TRBV5-1,TRBJ2-1,NA,NA,CASSLAWGRSSYNEQFF,TGCGCCAGCAGCTTGGCCTGGGGACGAAGCTCCTACAATGAGCAGTTCTTC
TRBV12-3/TRBV12-4,TRBJ1-1,many,NA,CASTPWGGLTEAFF,TGTGCCAGCACCCCGTGGGGGGGGCTGACTGAAGCTTTCTTT
TRBV20-1,TRBJ2-7,few,NA,CSARDVQGGNYEQYF,TGCAGTGCTAGAGATGTACAGGGTGGGAACTACGAGCAGTACTTC
TRBV7-3,TRBJ2-5,few,TRBD1,CASSLSSGQGQETQYF,TGTGCCAGCAGCTTATCGTCGGGACAGGGACAAGAGACCCAGTACTTC
TRBV4-1,TRBJ1-2,few,NA,CASSRGRILANYGYTF,TGCGCCAGCAGCCGGGGGCGCATACTCGCTAACTATGGCTACACCTTC
TRBV5-4,TRBJ1-1,NA,NA,CASSPGAWVNTEAFF,TGTGCCAGCAGCCCCGGGGCCTGGGTGAACACTGAAGCTTTCTTT
TRBV15,TRBJ1-2,few,NA,CATSPRTGFWGYTF,TGTGCCACCAGCCCCCGAACAGGGTTCTGGGGCTACACCTTC
TRBV20-1,TRBJ2-1,NA,NA,CSALSAPGNEQFF,TGCAGTGCTCTAAGCGCACCAGGGAATGAGCAGTTCTTC
TRBV7-2,TRBJ2-3,few,TRBD1,CASSSRSGTAADTQYF,TGTGCCAGCAGCTCCCGGAGTGGGACAGCAGCAGATACGCAGTATTTT
TRBV5-1,TRBJ2-3,NA,NA,CASSLVSDVTDTQYF,TGCGCCAGCAGCTTGGTATCCGACGTCACAGATACGCAGTATTTT
TRBV7-2,TRBJ2-3,once,NA,CASTGVFTTDTQYF,TGTGCCAGTACTGGAGTGTTTACCACAGATACGCAGTATTTT
TRBV4-1,TRBJ1-2,NA,NA,CASSQMDSGYYGYTF,TGCGCCAGCAGCCAGATGGACAGCGGATACTATGGCTACACCTTC
TRBV19,TRBJ2-2,many,NA,CASSIDWTGELFF,TGTGCCAGTAGTATAGACTGGACCGGGGAGCTGTTTTTT
TRBV19,TRBJ2-1,NA,TRBD1,CASRAPGQGRNEQFF,TGTGCCAGTAGGGCCCCGGGACAGGGTAGGAATGAGCAGTTCTTC
TRBV5-4,TRBJ1-4,NA,NA,CASSFQTGPATNEKLFF,TGTGCCAGCAGCTTCCAGACAGGTCCTGCAACTAATGAAAAACTGTTTTTT
TRBV5-1,TRBJ1-5,few,TRBD1,CASSLAPGDRGDQPQHF,TGCGCCAGCAGCTTGGCCCCGGGAGACAGGGGAGATCAGCCCCAGCATTTT
TRBV5-1,TRBJ2-4,few,NA,CASSLTLAKNIQYF,TGCGCCAGCAGCTTAACCTTAGCCAAAAACATTCAGTACTTC
TRBV4-1,TRBJ2-3,NA,NA,CASSQGQRRTDTQYF,TGCGCCAGCAGCCAAGGTCAGCGACGCACAGATACGCAGTATTTT
TRBV5-5,TRBJ1-1,few,NA,CASSLNTPEAFF,TGTGCCAGCAGCTTGAATACCCCAGAAGCTTTCTTT
TRBV5-4,TRBJ2-3,NA,TRBD1,CASSFEGQGGDTQYF,TGTGCCAGCAGCTTCGAGGGACAGGGGGGAGATACGCAGTATTTT
TRBV4-2,TRBJ2-4,NA,TRBD2,CASSQDLGLAGRDIQYF,TGTGCCAGCAGCCAAGATCTAGGACTAGCGGGGCGGGACATTCAGTACTTC